The present entry profiles one T cell receptor beta chain with its context. Its antigen is undetermined. This entry is derived from a study of molecular identifiers for immune sequencing clone quantification. About the research overall: In replicates, the authors split RNA from roughly 18,000 or 92,000 naive CD8 cells five ways and sequenced four. Study observations and caveats: Reports indicate spiked Jurkat TCR RNA from one cell could be found among roughly 980,000 naive cells. Clones carrying above 20 RNA copies accounted for over 97% of effector molecules, under 1% in naive cells.

The authors built bulk TCR libraries by previously described methods with listed TCR primers. TCRdb processed the PCR reads anew with MiXCR; each CDR3 protein has one entry. The table lists about half a million distinct CDR3 sequences, 25% of them singletons, with roughly 0.79% in the top ten. From germline, CDR1 is LGHNA and CDR2 YSLEER. The CDR3 runs 17 residues. The trim removed 2 bases at V and 1 base at J, leaving 6 bases unmatched. The material sequenced was naive CD8+ T cells from blood, with Jurkat cell RNA spiked in. Indicated subset: FACS-sorted CD8+CD4-CCR7+CD45RA+ naive T cells. The receptor comes from a human donor in good health. Some libraries in this study had Jurkat cell RNA spiked in. This chain links TRBV4-3 with TRBJ2-3; TRBD2 matches at 10 bases. CDR3 sequence: CASSQKRGLAGTDTQYF. CDR3 nucleotide sequence: TGCGCCAGCAGCCAAAAGCGCGGACTAGCGGGCACAGATACGCAGTATTTT.